A single sample gave rise to the 14 T cell receptor beta chains below, sequenced in a study of blood T cell repertoires in COVID-19. Sequencing was performed with immunoSEQ multiplex PCR; in TCRdb, only in-frame clones are kept and a portion is missing. This repertoire shows about 300,000 clones, roughly 91% found once; its top ten account for less than 3.5%. Sequencing was done on a sample of PBMCs or T cells enriched from blood (not recorded which). All receptors derive from a woman in her 50s who had been exposed to COVID-19.

The chain joins TRBV18 to TRBJ2-2, with TRBD1 matching over 8 bases. V shed 4 bases and J 0 bases; nucleotides not matched to a gene: 1. CDR1 KGHSH and CDR2 LQKENI come from the germline V gene. The CDR3 covers 15 residues. The CDR3 loop is CASSLQGANTGELFF. CDR3 bases: TGTGCCAGCTCACTACAGGGGGCGAACACCGGGGAGCTGTTTTTT.

The rearrangement joins TRBV5-4 to TRBJ1-6; D unresolved. Trimming pared 3 bases from V and 9 bases from J, leaving 7 bases between. The CDR3 spans 12 residues. Germline lookup yields CDR1 SGHNT and CDR2 YYREEE (reference sequence). DNA of the CDR3: TGTGCCAGCAGCTCGGGAAGTTCACCCCTCCACTTT. Translating gives CASSSGSSPLHF. The whole variable domain, filled in from reference TRBV5-4 and TRBJ1-6, reads ETGVTQSPTHLIKTRGQQVTLRCSSQSGHNTVSWYQQALGQGPQFIFQYYREEENGRGNFPPRFSGLQFPNYSSELNVNALELDDSALYLCASSSGSSPLHFGNGTRLTVT.

V usage is TRBV6-5 and J usage is TRBJ1-2; D ambiguous. CDR1 is MNHEY, CDR2 SVGAGI, per germline. The CDR3 length is 16 residues. Between the trimmed V and J ends, which lost 0 bases and 1 base, there was a span of 12 bases. CDR3: CASSYSSGVGNYGYTF. In nucleotides, the CDR3 is TGTGCCAGCAGTTACTCTTCCGGGGTTGGTAACTATGGCTACACCTTC.

This clone has only a few counts. J is TRBJ2-2 and V is TRBV14, with 9 bases that match TRBD2. Looked up from germline, CDR1 is SGHDN and CDR2 is FVKESK. The CDR3 spans 16 residues. The V segment lost 8 bases and the J segment 0 bases; nucleotides outside the gene matches: 7. This CDR3 is CASRPAGGANTGELFF. CDR3 nucleotide sequence: TGTGCCAGCCGTCCGGCGGGAGGGGCGAACACCGGGGAGCTGTTTTTT.

This clone was recorded only once. The chain uses TRBV7-2 and TRBJ1-6; TRBD1 aligns across 7 bases. Germline CDR1 and CDR2: SGHTA and FQGNSA. This CDR3 is 16 amino acids long. V lost 5 bases and J lost 0; bases outside the gene matches: 4. CDR3 sequence: CASSQQGSSYNSPLHF. CDR3 coding DNA: TGTGCCAGCAGCCAACAGGGGAGCTCCTATAATTCACCCCTCCACTTT.

The chain carries TRBV10-3 and TRBJ1-4; D not resolved. From germline, CDR1 is ENHRY and CDR2 SYGVKD. CDR3 size: 13 residues. V gave up 10 bases and J gave up 0 bases, with 9 bases separating them. The CDR3 coding sequence is TGTGCCACCTCCCCGGCAACTAATGAAAAACTGTTTTTT. It specifies CATSPATNEKLFF.

The genes are TRBV11-2 and TRBJ1-1, with a possible D match to TRBD1 (5 bases). Germline lookup yields CDR1 SGHAT and CDR2 FQNNGV. V was pared by 0 bases and J by 2 bases, with 19 bases between. The CDR3 extends over 18 amino acids. The CDR3 DNA sequence: TGTGCCAGCAGCTTAGATCGAGGCAGGGCTACGGTAAACACTGAAGCTTTCTTT. Translating it yields CASSLDRGRATVNTEAFF.

This chain connects TRBV4-2 to TRBJ1-1; tentative D call: TRBD1 (5 bases). Germline V gene lookup returns CDR1 LGHNA and CDR2 YNFKEQ. The V end lost 0 bases, the J end lost 0 bases, and 14 bases lay between the germline ends. The CDR3 contains 17 residues. Here the CDR3 reads CASSQDLTEPMNTEAFF. DNA for the CDR3: TGTGCCAGCAGCCAAGATCTGACAGAGCCTATGAACACTGAAGCTTTCTTT.

As to this clone: Mismatch with germline at one junction end may stem from a read error. J is TRBJ1-2 and V is TRBV19; 9 nucleotides match TRBD1. CDR3 length: 13 residues. Germline V gene lookup returns CDR1 LNHDA and CDR2 SQIVND (reference sequence). Here the CDR3 DNA reads TGTGCCAGTAGCCTTTCCGGGACAGGGCACCATATATTC. Amino acid sequence: CASSLSGTGHHIF.

The chain recombines TRBV7-2 with TRBJ2-7; possible D gene TRBD2, 5 bases. V shed 1 base and J shed 1 base, with 5 bases lying between them. The CDR3 runs 13 residues. Per germline, CDR1 SGHTA and CDR2 FQGNSA. CDR3 bases: TGTGCCAGCAGCTTAGAGCGGTCCTACGAGCAGTACTTC. Its protein product is CASSLERSYEQYF.

The chain joins TRBV5-1 to TRBJ1-1; 12 bases agree with TRBD1. V shed 1 base, J shed 4 bases, and the junction held 8 bases outside the gene matches. From germline, CDR1 is SGHRS and CDR2 YFSETQ. This CDR3 is 17 amino acids long. The CDR3 nucleotides read TGCGCCAGCAGCTTGCGGGACAGGGGGCCAGAGGGCACTGAAGCTTTCTTT. Translating it yields CASSLRDRGPEGTEAFF.

The genes are TRBV19 and TRBJ1-2; TRBD1 agrees at 9 bases. With V trimmed by 7 bases and J by 3 bases, 15 bases remained unmatched. The CDR3 spans 17 residues. CDR1 is LNHDA, CDR2 SQIVND, per germline (reference sequence). Here the CDR3 DNA reads TGTGCCAGTACCCCCGGGACAGGGCGCAACTATGACTATGGCTACACCTTC. It encodes CASTPGTGRNYDYGYTF.

The chain couples TRBV4-2 to TRBJ1-2, with D perhaps matching TRBD1 (5 bases). Per the germline V gene, CDR1 is LGHNA and CDR2 is YNFKEQ. The CDR3 sequence is 16 residues long. With 0 bases removed from V and 0 bases from J, the gap between germline ends came to 11 bases. CDR3 in amino acids: CASSQDSATANYGYTF. CDR3 bases: TGTGCCAGCAGCCAAGATTCTGCGACAGCTAACTATGGCTACACCTTC.

The chain couples TRBV4-2 to TRBJ1-5; perhaps TRBD1 as D (5 bases). Germline assignment: CDR1 LGHNA and CDR2 YNFKEQ. The CDR3 extends over 15 amino acids. V lost 0 bases, J lost 4 bases, and 10 bases lay in between. CDR3 nucleotide sequence: TGTGCCAGCAGCCAAGATTGGCAGGGAAATCAGCCCCAGCATTTT. This encodes CASSQDWQGNQPQHF.